Presented here are 26 T cell receptor beta chains from one specimen sequenced in a study of response to subunit inactivated influenza vaccine (dated by TCRdb to 2016 to 2019). The protocol used for the library was RT-PCR. TCRdb names Illumina HiSeq 2500 as the instrument used. Using fastp trimming at Q25 and MiXCR clonotype assembly, TCRdb reanalyzed the public sequencing data and kept in-frame beta chains. Rows matching on CDR3 protein sequence are summarized as one entry with the most common DNA and genes. This sample comprises about 780,000 distinct CDR3 sequences, around 20% of them detected only once. Jointly, the top ten make up approximately 11% of the sample. The specimen was PBMCs from blood, collected roughly 5 days after vaccination. These receptors came from a man aged 45-65 years who received an inactivated influenza vaccine. Donor details come from another sample of the same person, matched by shared clones.

The chain recombines TRBV19 with TRBJ2-3; no firm D call. From germline, CDR1 is LNHDA and CDR2 SQIVND (reference sequence). The CDR3 runs to 13 residues. V was clipped by 3 bases and J by 2 bases, with 6 bases between them. The CDR3, as DNA: TGTGCCAGTAGTATCCTCCACACAGATACGCAGTATTTT. Its translation: CASSILHTDTQYF.

This clonotype was seen repeatedly, ten times or more. The genes are TRBV27 and TRBJ1-1, with TRBD1 matching over 8 bases. The CDR3 is 14 residues long. Germline CDR1 is MNHEY and CDR2 is SMNVEV (reference sequence). With V trimmed by 6 bases and J by 0 bases, 3 bases remained unmatched. CDR3 DNA sequence: TGTGCCAGCAGACCGGGACAGGTGAACACTGAAGCTTTCTTT. Protein: CASRPGQVNTEAFF.

This clonotype was picked up many times. V gene TRBV29-1 combines with J gene TRBJ2-1; D assignment may be TRBD1 or TRBD2 (6 bases each). Germline V gene data show CDR1 as SQVTM and CDR2 as ANQGSEA. V was trimmed by 0 bases and J by 4 bases, leaving 16 bases between them. CDR3 length equals 16 residues. The CDR3 loop reads CSVEDYAGGGYNEQFF. CDR3 nucleotides: TGCAGCGTTGAAGATTATGCAGGAGGGGGATACAATGAGCAGTTCTTC.

This clonotype came up many times. The V and J genes are TRBV4-2 and TRBJ2-1, with 8 bases fitting TRBD2. CDR3 length: 15 amino acids. The trim removed 1 base at V and 7 bases at J, leaving 6 bases unmatched. Germline V gene lookup returns CDR1 LGHNA and CDR2 YNFKEQ. CDR3 sequence reads: CASSQGAGGRNEQFF. The CDR3 bases are TGTGCCAGCAGCCAAGGTGCGGGAGGTCGAAATGAGCAGTTCTTC.

This clonotype has a count of ten or more. V and J are TRBV12-3 or TRBV12-4 and TRBJ2-3; D might be TRBD2 (7 bases). Trimming cost V 3 bases and J 1 base, with 11 bases left between them. The CDR3 length is 15 residues. The CDR3 bases are TGTGCCAGCAGTTTCGGGGGGCTTGGCACAGATACGCAGTATTTT. This translates into CASSFGGLGTDTQYF.

This rearrangement joins TRBV12-3 or TRBV12-4 to TRBJ2-2, with D unclear. V lost 6 bases, J lost 1 base, and 12 bases lay in between. CDR3 size: 15 residues. Here the CDR3 reads CASSPTAWNTGELFF. The CDR3 DNA is TGTGCCAGCAGCCCTACCGCGTGGAACACCGGGGAGCTGTTTTTT.

The V gene is TRBV6-2 or TRBV6-3, the J gene TRBJ2-2; 9 nucleotides line up with TRBD1. The CDR3 consists of 15 residues. Germline assignment: CDR1 MNHEY and CDR2 SVGEGT. The DNA of the CDR3 is TGTGGAAGTCGATTCCGGGACAGGGTAACCGGGGAGCTGTTTTTT. This sequence encodes CGSRFRDRVTGELFF.

The genes are TRBV2 and TRBJ1-6; D is unclear. CDR1 is SNHLY and CDR2 is FYNNEI in the germline V gene. The CDR3 has 12 amino acids. With 6 bases removed from V and 11 bases from J, the gap between germline ends came to 11 bases. The chain's CDR3 is CASRDLAPPLHF. The CDR3 bases are TGTGCCAGCAGGGATTTGGCCCCACCCCTCCACTTT.

This clonotype has at least ten counts. This chain links TRBV25-1 with TRBJ2-7, with 7 bases fitting TRBD1. The germline gives CDR1 MGHDK, CDR2 SYGVNS. This CDR3 spans 14 amino acids. Losses at the gene ends were 10 bases for V and 2 bases for J; bases not matched to a gene: 11. As DNA, the CDR3 is TGTGCCACGGCAGTAGACCAGGGGGCCTACGAGCAGTACTTC. This gives the protein CATAVDQGAYEQYF.

The CDR3 region is CASSFGQQYEAFF. The CDR3 DNA reads as TGCGCCAGCAGCTTCGGGCAGCAATATGAAGCTTTCTTT. This chain uses TRBV5-1 with TRBJ1-1; no clear D. Germline lookup yields CDR1 SGHRS and CDR2 YFSETQ. The CDR3 extends over 13 amino acids. V lost 2 bases and J lost 7, with 12 bases in between.

The chain is built from TRBV11-3 and TRBJ2-7; 10 bases map to TRBD2. Germline V gives CDR1 SGHNT, CDR2 YENEEA. With 4 bases clipped from V and 0 bases from J, the junction kept 3 bases outside the gene matches. CDR3 length equals 15 residues. In DNA, the CDR3 is TGTGCCAGCAGCTCCCCTAGCGGGAGCTCCTACGAGCAGTACTTC. This codes for CASSSPSGSSYEQYF. Full variable domain (outside the CDR3, taken from reference TRBV11-3 and TRBJ2-7): EAGVVQSPRYKIIEKKQPVAFWCNPISGHNTLYWYLQNLGQGPELLIRYENEEAVDDSQLPKDRFSAERLKGVDSTLKIQPAELGDSAVYLCASSSPSGSSYEQYFGPGTRLTVT.

This clonotype was seen a few times. The chain has TRBV12-3 or TRBV12-4 and TRBJ2-7; 11 positions agree with TRBD2. The CDR3 runs to 15 residues. Trimming took 7 bases from V and 1 from J; bases not matched to a gene: 6. The CDR3 sequence is CASKKRLAGSYEQYF. The CDR3 nucleotides read TGTGCCAGCAAGAAAAGACTAGCGGGGTCCTACGAGCAGTACTTC.

Ten or more counts support this clonotype. The chain links TRBV5-1 to TRBJ2-3; 11 bases line up with TRBD2. The CDR3 extends over 16 amino acids. In germline, CDR1 is SGHRS, CDR2 YFSETQ. V dropped 0 bases and J dropped 5; count of bases not matched to a gene: 5. CDR3 loop: CASSLELAGEIDTQYF. The CDR3 DNA is TGCGCCAGCAGCTTGGAACTAGCGGGAGAGATAGATACGCAGTATTTT.

This clonotype occurred many times. The gene calls are TRBV6-1 and TRBJ1-2, with D perhaps matching TRBD1 (6 bases). The CDR3 consists of 13 residues. V was trimmed by 6 bases and J by 2 bases, leaving 10 bases between them. In germline, CDR1 is MNHNS, CDR2 SASEGT. The CDR3 nucleotides read TGTGCCAGCAGAAGGACAGAGAACTATGGCTACACCTTC. This codes for CASRRTENYGYTF.

The chain combines TRBV29-1 with TRBJ1-2, with TRBD1 as a possible D gene (6 bases). V was cut by 1 base and J by 4 bases, with 13 bases left in between. The CDR3 runs to 14 residues. Per germline, CDR1 SQVTM and CDR2 ANQGSEA. For the CDR3, the DNA is TGCAGCGTTGAAGCTCATCAGGGGTTCTATGGCTACACCTTC. Its protein is CSVEAHQGFYGYTF.

This clonotype was observed a few times. The chain joins TRBV5-1 to TRBJ1-4, with D tentatively TRBD1 (5 bases). The germline V gene has CDR1 SGHRS and CDR2 YFSETQ. Trimming took off 0 bases at V and 6 bases at J, with 9 bases between the two ends. The CDR3 totals 14 residues. CDR3 bases: TGCGCCAGCAGCTTGGGGGGGATCGATGAAAAACTGTTTTTT. Encoded protein: CASSLGGIDEKLFF.

The chain recombines TRBV18 with TRBJ2-1, with 9 bases identical to TRBD2. Germline lookup yields CDR1 KGHSH and CDR2 LQKENI. V shed 3 bases, J shed 5 bases, and the junction held 17 bases outside the gene matches. The CDR3 consists of 19 residues. As DNA, the CDR3 is TGTGCCAGCTCACCTATACGCGGGAGGGCCCTTGGCCTAAACAATGAGCAGTTCTTC. This translates into CASSPIRGRALGLNNEQFF.

In its sample, this clonotype was seen a few times. V is TRBV7-9 and J is TRBJ2-5; D call uncertain. Germline V gene lookup returns CDR1 SEHNR and CDR2 FQNEAQ (reference sequence). The germline V and J ends were trimmed by 3 bases and 7 bases, with 12 bases remaining between them. The CDR3 extends over 13 amino acids. The CDR3 sequence: CASSFMARGTQYF. The CDR3 bases are TGTGCCAGCAGCTTCATGGCCCGCGGGACCCAGTACTTC. The full variable domain, in which reference TRBV7-9 and TRBJ2-5 provide the parts outside the CDR3, is DTGVSQNPRHKITKRGQNVTFRCDPISEHNRLYWYRQTLGQGPEFLTYFQNEAQLEKSRLLSDRFSAERPKGSFSTLEIQRTEQGDSAMYLCASSFMARGTQYFGPGTRLLVL.

The V call is TRBV29-1, the J call TRBJ1-1; D is unclear. The germline V and J ends were trimmed by 7 bases and 3 bases, with 12 bases remaining between them. The germline CDR1 and CDR2 sequences are SQVTM and ANQGSEA. The CDR3 is 12 residues long. CDR3 DNA: TGCAGCGCGACTCGGTGGGACACTGAAGCTTTCTTT. This codes for CSATRWDTEAFF.

The gene calls are TRBV7-2 and TRBJ1-1; 7 bases map to TRBD1. This CDR3 is 15 amino acids long. The ends lost 4 bases at V and 6 bases at J; junction bases unmatched: 11. Germline V gene sequence: CDR1 SGHTA, CDR2 FQGNSA. Here the CDR3 reads CASSSRGRVVPEAFF. The CDR3 nucleotides read TGTGCCAGCAGCTCGAGGGGGCGAGTAGTCCCTGAAGCTTTCTTT.

The genes are TRBV5-6 and TRBJ1-1; tentatively, D is TRBD1 (5 bases). CDR3 size: 14 residues. V lost 4 bases to trimming and J lost 5 bases, with 15 bases between them. Germline V gene sequence: CDR1 SGHDT, CDR2 YYEEEE. CDR3 sequence: CASSPGTVLTEAFF. DNA for the CDR3: TGTGCCAGCAGCCCGGGGACCGTCCTGACTGAAGCTTTCTTT.

The chain is built from TRBV12-3 or TRBV12-4 and TRBJ2-1; a possible D gene is TRBD1 (6 bases). Trimming took off 3 bases at V and 5 bases at J, with 14 bases between the two ends. The CDR3 consists of 15 residues. CDR3 sequence: CASSFWQGLNNEQFF. The CDR3 DNA reads TGTGCCAGCAGTTTTTGGCAGGGGCTTAACAATGAGCAGTTCTTC.

DNA for the CDR3: TGTGCCAGCAGTTTAGTTACGCGTAAGGATGAGCAGTTCTTC. This codes for CASSLVTRKDEQFF. This chain uses TRBV27 with TRBJ2-1, with no clear D. Trimming removed 2 bases at V and 8 bases at J, with 13 bases between. CDR3 length: 14 residues. The germline V gene has CDR1 MNHEY and CDR2 SMNVEV (reference sequence).

In DNA, the CDR3 is TGTGCCAGCAGCTCGGGACCGGAAACCACAGATACGCAGTATTTT. This codes for CASSSGPETTDTQYF. V gene TRBV13 combines with J gene TRBJ2-3; D could derive from TRBD1 or TRBD2 (5 bases each). CDR3 length equals 15 residues. Trimming shortened V by 4 bases and J by 2 bases, and 13 bases separated the two germline ends. Germline V gives CDR1 PRHDT, CDR2 FYEKMQ (reference sequence). Full variable domain (remainder filled in from reference TRBV13 and TRBJ2-3): AAGVIQSPRHLIKEKRETATLKCYPIPRHDTVYWYQQGPGQDPQFLISFYEKMQSDKGSIPDRFSAQQFSDYHSELNMSSLELGDSALYFCASSSGPETTDTQYFGPGTRLTVL.

The V call is TRBV12-3 or TRBV12-4, the J call TRBJ2-3, with TRBD2 identical over 12 bases. V lost 7 bases and J lost 4; bases outside the gene matches: 3. CDR3 length: 14 residues. In nucleotides, the CDR3 is TGTGCCAGCACCAGGACTAGCGGGGCAGATACGCAGTATTTT. The encoded protein is CASTRTSGADTQYF.

This clonotype appeared once. This sequence joins TRBV20-1 and TRBJ2-6; a weak D match, TRBD2 (5 bases). Trimming removed 6 bases at V and 9 bases at J, with 12 bases between. Looked up from germline, CDR1 is DFQATT and CDR2 is SNEGSKA (reference sequence). CDR3 length: 12 amino acids. The CDR3 protein is CSATRDDNVLTF. The CDR3 DNA reads TGCAGTGCCACGAGGGATGACAACGTCCTGACTTTC.